Listed below are T cell receptor beta chains from one sample, sequenced in a study of blood T cell repertoires in COVID-19. TCRdb's copy holds only in-frame clones and misses some; the assay was immunoSEQ multiplex PCR. In the table there are more than 200,000 clones, 75% to 90% of which are singletons. Sequencing input: peripheral blood. The receptors stem from a man aged 30-40 years with active or convalescent COVID-19. CDR3s include the opening cysteine and the closing phenylalanine or tryptophan. A D gene is named only where the DNA matches it firmly.

j_call	d_call	v_call	cdr3_aa	cdr3_nt
TRBJ1-5	TRBD1	TRBV5-3	CARSLLSRDRDNQPQHF	TGTGCCAGAAGCTTGCTGTCCCGGGACAGGGACAATCAGCCCCAGCATTTT
TRBJ2-7	TRBD2	TRBV6-2/TRBV6-3	CASSYGLAGGDLNTYEQYF	TGTGCCAGCAGTTACGGTCTAGCGGGGGGCGATTTGAACACCTACGAGCAGTACTTC
TRBJ1-5	NA	TRBV30	CAWFVEGTYQPQHF	TGTGCCTGGTTCGTGGAGGGTACCTATCAGCCCCAGCATTTT
TRBJ2-7	TRBD2	TRBV7-8	CASSLRRGGVSYEQYF	TGTGCCAGCAGCTTAAGGCGGGGGGGCGTCTCCTACGAGCAGTACTTC
TRBJ2-7	TRBD2	TRBV7-2	CASSPSGVAFYEQYF	TGTGCCAGCAGCCCTAGCGGGGTTGCTTTTTACGAGCAGTACTTC
TRBJ1-1	NA	TRBV29-1	CSVEGRTRNTEAFF	TGCAGCGTTGAGGGTCGGACAAGGAACACTGAAGCTTTCTTT
TRBJ1-4	TRBD1	TRBV18	CASSFDRVLREKLFF	TGTGCCAGCTCATTCGACAGGGTTCTGAGAGAGAAACTGTTTTTT
TRBJ1-5	TRBD1	TRBV19	CASSTPGQGDSNQPQHF	TGTGCCAGTAGTACTCCGGGACAGGGGGATAGCAATCAGCCCCAGCATTTT
TRBJ2-3	TRBD1	TRBV24-1	CATSDRDRGGSADTQYF	TGTGCCACCAGTGATCGCGACAGGGGGGGATCTGCAGATACGCAGTATTTT
TRBJ2-7	TRBD1	TRBV14	CASSQPSDRENSYEQYF	TGTGCCAGCAGCCAACCTTCAGACAGGGAAAACTCCTACGAGCAGTACTTC
TRBJ2-7	TRBD1	TRBV7-2	CASSFGQELYEQYF	TGTGCCAGCAGCTTCGGACAGGAGTTATACGAGCAGTACTTC
TRBJ2-7	TRBD1	TRBV5-4	CASSQDRVEQYF	TGTGCCAGCAGCCAGGACAGGGTCGAGCAGTACTTC
TRBJ2-1	TRBD2	TRBV6-5	CASSNSGGPYNEQFF	TGTGCCAGCAGCAATAGCGGGGGGCCCTACAATGAGCAGTTCTTC
TRBJ2-1	TRBD2	TRBV27	CASRESGVSYNEQFF	TGTGCCAGCAGGGAGAGCGGGGTCTCCTACAATGAGCAGTTCTTC
TRBJ1-2	TRBD1	TRBV10-1	CASNRSGSTGGIWGYGYTF	TGCGCCAGCAACCGGTCGGGTTCGACAGGGGGTATCTGGGGCTATGGCTACACCTTC
TRBJ2-1	TRBD2	TRBV7-8	CASSLAQTSGGAGEQFF	TGTGCCAGCAGCTTAGCGCAAACTAGCGGGGGGGCGGGTGAGCAGTTCTTC
TRBJ2-7	NA	TRBV19	CASSKTSGSEQYF	TGTGCCAGTAGCAAAACGTCCGGTTCCGAGCAGTACTTC
TRBJ2-7	NA	TRBV18	CASSPSSYEQYF	TGTGCCAGCTCACCGAGCTCCTACGAGCAGTACTTC
TRBJ1-2	TRBD1	TRBV12-3/TRBV12-4	CASSFGTGGYTF	TGTGCCAGCAGTTTCGGGACAGGTGGCTACACCTTC
TRBJ1-1	NA	TRBV14	CASSQFNTVSEAFF	TGTGCCAGCAGCCAATTTAATACGGTGTCTGAAGCTTTCTTT
TRBJ1-2	TRBD1	TRBV15	CATSTIGGTGYTF	TGTGCCACCAGTACAATTGGGGGGACAGGATACACCTTC
TRBJ2-3	TRBD2	TRBV10-3	CAISASGGATGTDTQYF	TGTGCCATCAGTGCTAGCGGGGGGGCTACTGGCACAGATACGCAGTATTTT